This TCR beta chain stems from a study of blood T cells in healthy people across ages. V lost 5 bases and J 8 bases, leaving 13 bases between the germline ends. Germline lookup yields CDR1 SEHNR and CDR2 FQNEAQ (reference sequence). CDR3 length: 13 amino acids. For the second PCR, which ran for about 7 to 11 cycles, a sample-barcoded 5' primer and a J-beta primer mix were used. TCRdb passed the 5' RACE reads through MiXCR, listing each CDR3 protein once. The data contain 1.5 million to 2 million distinct CDR3 sequences, 28% of them singletons. Specimen: blood. This chain connects TRBV7-9 to TRBJ2-1; D call uncertain. The source of this sequence is a woman aged 30 to 39 in good health. The CDR3 protein is CASSPPRAYEQFF. For the CDR3, the DNA is TGTGCCAGCAGCCCCCCCAGAGCCTATGAGCAGTTCTTC.